This T cell receptor (beta chain) originates from a study of beta chain features in type 1 diabetes. Study-wide findings and caveats: Patients' naive, central memory and regulatory TCRB repertoires appeared more alike than those of healthy donors. Any HLA type influence on TCRB rearrangement was left unresolved here.

A remark on this clone: Antigen unknown.

The isolated RNA, all of it, was reverse transcribed, so expressed TCRB transcripts were what got sequenced. Only in-frame clones appear in the TCRdb table, and some are missing; sequencing was by immunoSEQ multiplex PCR. Here the sample spans 200,000 to 250,000 clones, over 7.5% being singletons. The germline V gene encodes CDR1 SGHAT and CDR2 FQNNGV. CDR3 size: 14 residues. The V end was cut by 4 bases, the J end by 3 bases, with 13 bases between. Researchers reported sorting CD4+ naive, central memory, regulatory and stem cell-like memory cells via CD45RO/CCR7/CD25/CD127/CD95/CD27. Each of the sorted populations had a purity greater than 98%.

The receptor comes from a woman aged 18-35 years in good health. V is TRBV11-2 and J is TRBJ2-7; no firm D call. The sample consisted of naive CD4+ T cells from blood. The DNA for the CDR3 is TGTGCCAGCAGCTCACCATTGTCGCGCTACGAGCAGTACTTC. Its translation: CASSSPLSRYEQYF.